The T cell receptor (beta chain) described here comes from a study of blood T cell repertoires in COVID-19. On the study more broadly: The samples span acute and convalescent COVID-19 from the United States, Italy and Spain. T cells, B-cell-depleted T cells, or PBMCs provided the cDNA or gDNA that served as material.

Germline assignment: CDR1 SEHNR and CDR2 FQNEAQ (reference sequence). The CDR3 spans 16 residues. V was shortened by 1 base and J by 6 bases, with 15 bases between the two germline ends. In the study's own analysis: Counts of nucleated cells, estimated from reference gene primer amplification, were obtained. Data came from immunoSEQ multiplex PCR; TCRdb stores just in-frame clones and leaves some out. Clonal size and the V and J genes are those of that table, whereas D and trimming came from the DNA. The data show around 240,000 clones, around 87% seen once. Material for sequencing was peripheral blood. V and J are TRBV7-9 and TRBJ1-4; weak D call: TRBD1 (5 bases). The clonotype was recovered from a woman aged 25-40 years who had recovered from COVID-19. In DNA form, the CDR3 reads TGTGCCAGCAGCTTAGACCCTGGGGGGAGTCATGAAAAACTGTTTTTT. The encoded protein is CASSLDPGGSHEKLFF. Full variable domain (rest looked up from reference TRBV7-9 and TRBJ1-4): DTGVSQNPRHKITKRGQNVTFRCDPISEHNRLYWYRQTLGQGPEFLTYFQNEAQLEKSRLLSDRFSAERPKGSFSTLEIQRTEQGDSAMYLCASSLDPGGSHEKLFFGSGTQLSVL.